The 13 T cell receptor beta chains given below trace back to one sample, sequenced in a study of shared clonotypes between healthy human individuals (dated by TCRdb to 2020 to 2022). Library prep was done by the immunoSEQ multiplex PCR assay. TCRdb provides this immuneACCESS table in a form limited to in-frame rearrangements. Some clones are lacking; in checked studies, under half of them reflect an unresolved V gene, and why the rest are absent is not known. The sample table lists more than 1,200,000 clones, around 98.5% of them with a count of one. About 0.35% of the sample comes from the top ten. Source material: naive CD4+ T cells sorted from blood. The cell subset or site label, read with the paper, signifies: CD45RA+ positively selected. These receptor sequences come from a man younger than 40 in good health.

This chain connects TRBV6-5 to TRBJ2-7, with TRBD2 identical over 8 bases. Germline V gene lookup returns CDR1 MNHEY and CDR2 SVGAGI. Trimming at V came to 8 bases and at J to 3 bases, leaving 9 bases not matched to a gene. This CDR3 contains 14 residues. DNA of the CDR3: TGTGCCAGCTCCACAGCAGCGGGAGTCTACGAGCAGTACTTC. This gives the protein CASSTAAGVYEQYF.

The gene calls are TRBV5-5 and TRBJ2-2, with D unclear. Trimming pared 1 base from V and 7 bases from J, leaving 14 bases between. CDR3 length equals 15 residues. Germline lookup yields CDR1 SGHKS and CDR2 YYEKEE (reference sequence). The CDR3 sequence: CASSLIQGGHGELFF. The CDR3 DNA reads as TGTGCCAGCAGCTTGATTCAAGGCGGTCACGGGGAGCTGTTTTTT. The entire variable domain, with the rest obtained from reference TRBV5-5 and TRBJ2-2, is as follows: DAGVTQSPTHLIKTRGQQVTLRCSPISGHKSVSWYQQVLGQGPQFIFQYYEKEERGRGNFPDRFSARQFPNYSSELNVNALLLGDSALYLCASSLIQGGHGELFFGEGSRLTVL.

The J gene is TRBJ2-7, the V gene TRBV5-4, with 11 bases that match TRBD2. Germline values: CDR1 SGHNT, CDR2 YYREEE (reference sequence). The CDR3 sequence is 15 residues long. Trimming at V came to 4 bases and at J to 2 bases, leaving 5 bases not matched to a gene. The CDR3 DNA reads as TGTGCCAGCAGCCGTGATAGCGGGAGGGCCTACGAGCAGTACTTC. Residues: CASSRDSGRAYEQYF.

The CDR3 loop is CASSLAGAGSSTDTQYF. CDR3 coding DNA: TGTGCCAGCAGCTTAGCGGGAGCGGGATCCAGCACAGATACGCAGTATTTT. This chain links TRBV7-2 with TRBJ2-3, with 7 bases aligning to TRBD2. Germline CDR1 and CDR2: SGHTA and FQGNSA. After removal of 0 bases from V and 0 bases from J, the junction contained 6 bases not matched to a gene. The CDR3 is made up of 17 amino acids.

This chain connects TRBV19 to TRBJ2-1; D is undetermined. This CDR3 has 13 residues. CDR1 and CDR2 from the germline V gene are LNHDA and SQIVND (reference sequence). Trimming shortened V by 5 bases and J by 6 bases, and 11 bases separated the two germline ends. The CDR3 DNA reads as TGTGCCAGTAGTCCCCGACTGGGCAATGAGCAGTTCTTC. This translates into CASSPRLGNEQFF.

This chain links TRBV4-3 with TRBJ2-2, with 9 bases aligning to TRBD1. Trimming at V came to 1 base and at J to 3 bases, leaving 6 bases not matched to a gene. The V gene's germline CDR1 is LGHNA and CDR2 YSLEER. The CDR3 extends over 17 amino acids. As DNA, the CDR3 is TGCGCCAGCAGCCAAGTCCCCGGGACAGGGTACACCGGGGAGCTGTTTTTT. Its protein product is CASSQVPGTGYTGELFF.

The V call is TRBV15, the J call TRBJ1-1; D is unclear. The V and J ends lost 4 bases and 4 bases respectively, with 16 bases between them. The germline V gene encodes CDR1 LNHNV and CDR2 YYDKDF (reference sequence). CDR3 length equals 15 residues. CDR3 in DNA: TGTGCCACCAGCAAGAGATTATCTCCCCGCACTGAAGCTTTCTTT. Its translation is CATSKRLSPRTEAFF.

The V gene is TRBV28, the J gene TRBJ2-2; TRBD1 might be the D (5 bases). This CDR3 is 13 amino acids long. Deletions cut 4 bases from V and 6 bases from J, with 9 bases between. Germline CDR1 and CDR2: MDHEN and SYDVKM. CDR3 sequence reads: CASSSRGPGELFF. In DNA, the CDR3 is TGTGCCAGCAGTTCAAGGGGCCCCGGGGAGCTGTTTTTT.

The chain recombines TRBV9 with TRBJ2-5; possibly TRBD2 for D (5 bases). Trimming took 3 bases from V and 5 from J, leaving 23 bases between them. CDR3 length: 17 amino acids. Germline CDR1 reads SGDLS; CDR2 reads YYNGEE. For the CDR3, the DNA is TGTGCCAGCAGCGCAACTGGACTTCCGTCATCGGGCGAGACCCAGTACTTC. Amino acid sequence: CASSATGLPSSGETQYF.

The chain carries TRBV27 and TRBJ2-3, with 7 bases fitting TRBD2. This CDR3 spans 16 amino acids. The germline V gene has CDR1 MNHEY and CDR2 SMNVEV (reference sequence). Trimming took 1 base from V and 4 from J; bases not matched to a gene: 8. CDR3 in DNA: TGTGCCAGCAGTTTATTGCTTGGACTAGGTTCAGATACGCAGTATTTT. Its protein product is CASSLLLGLGSDTQYF.

The chain couples TRBV6-5 to TRBJ2-1; the D is unclear. From germline, CDR1 is MNHEY and CDR2 SVGAGI. The CDR3 spans 15 residues. V was pared by 6 bases and J by 10 bases, with 22 bases between. The CDR3 region has the DNA TGTGCCAGCAGAAGCTTTGGGGTCCCGGCTTTGGAGCAGTTCTTC. Translation: CASRSFGVPALEQFF.

The chain couples TRBV5-5 to TRBJ2-3; D uncertain. The CDR3 has 12 residues. Per germline, CDR1 SGHKS and CDR2 YYEKEE (reference sequence). V shed 5 bases and J shed 0 bases, with 4 bases lying between them. DNA of the CDR3: TGTGCCAGCAGACCTAGCACAGATACGCAGTATTTT. Amino acids: CASRPSTDTQYF. Using reference TRBV5-5 and TRBJ2-3 for the parts outside the CDR3, the full variable domain is DAGVTQSPTHLIKTRGQQVTLRCSPISGHKSVSWYQQVLGQGPQFIFQYYEKEERGRGNFPDRFSARQFPNYSSELNVNALLLGDSALYLCASRPSTDTQYFGPGTRLTVL.

This clone was counted once. The same CDR3 arises from other DNA sequences in this sample as well. The V gene is TRBV6-5, the J gene TRBJ2-2; D not resolved. The germline V gene encodes CDR1 MNHEY and CDR2 SVGAGI. This CDR3 has 12 amino acids. The germline V and J ends were trimmed by 1 base and 5 bases, with 2 bases remaining between them. The CDR3: CASSYYTGELFF. CDR3 nucleotide sequence: TGTGCCAGCAGTTACTATACCGGGGAGCTGTTTTTT.